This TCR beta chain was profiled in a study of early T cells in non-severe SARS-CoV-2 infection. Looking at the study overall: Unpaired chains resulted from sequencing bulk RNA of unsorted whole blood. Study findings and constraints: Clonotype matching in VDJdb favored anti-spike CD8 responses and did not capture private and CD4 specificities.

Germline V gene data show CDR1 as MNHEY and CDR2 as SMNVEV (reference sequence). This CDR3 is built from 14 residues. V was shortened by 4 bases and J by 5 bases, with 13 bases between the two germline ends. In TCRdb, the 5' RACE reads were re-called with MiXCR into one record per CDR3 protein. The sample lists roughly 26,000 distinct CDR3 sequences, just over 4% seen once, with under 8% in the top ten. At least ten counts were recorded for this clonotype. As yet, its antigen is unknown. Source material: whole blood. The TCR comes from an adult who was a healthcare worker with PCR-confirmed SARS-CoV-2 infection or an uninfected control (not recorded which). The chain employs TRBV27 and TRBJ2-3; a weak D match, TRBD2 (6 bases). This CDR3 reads CASSYPGEGDTQYF. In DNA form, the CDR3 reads TGTGCCAGCAGTTATCCGGGAGAGGGAGATACGCAGTATTTT.